The 11 T cell receptor beta chains below come from one sample, sequenced in a study of blood T cell repertoires in COVID-19. The assay was immunoSEQ multiplex PCR, and TCRdb's table has in-frame clones only and misses some. The table lists under 200,000 clones, 65% to 90% of them singletons. The sample taken for sequencing was peripheral blood. These receptor sequences come from a man aged 55 to 70 with acute or convalescent COVID-19.

This clone has more than one count but fewer than ten. V is TRBV7-8 and J is TRBJ1-6; D may be TRBD1 (6 bases). Germline assignment: CDR1 SGHVS and CDR2 FQNEAQ. Trimming cost V 3 bases and J 12 bases, with 15 bases left between them. This CDR3 is 14 amino acids long. The CDR3 sequence: CASSFGTPVRPLHF. The CDR3 DNA reads TGTGCCAGCAGCTTCGGGACACCCGTGCGACCCCTCCACTTT. The full variable domain, its missing parts supplied by reference TRBV7-8 and TRBJ1-6, is GAGVSQSPRYKVAKRGQDVALRCDPISGHVSLFWYQQALGQGPEFLTYFQNEAQLDKSGLPSDRFFAERPEGSVSTLKIQRTQQEDSAVYLCASSFGTPVRPLHFGNGTRLTVT.

The chain combines TRBV7-6 with TRBJ1-2; D is perhaps TRBD1 (5 bases). The CDR3 is 15 residues long. The germline CDR1 and CDR2 sequences are SGHVS and FNYEAQ. V lost 2 bases to trimming and J lost 0 bases, with 10 bases between them. CDR3 in DNA: TGTGCCAGCAGCTTAACGGACACAGCTAACTATGGCTACACCTTC. Translated, it gives CASSLTDTANYGYTF.

This clone was picked up one time. V and J are TRBV19 and TRBJ2-1, with 9 bases lining up with TRBD1. Germline CDR1 reads LNHDA; CDR2 reads SQIVND (reference sequence). Germline trimming cut 5 bases from V and 11 bases from J; bases unmatched to any gene: 10. CDR3 size: 14 residues. DNA for the CDR3: TGTGCCAGTAGTCCCACCCAAGGACAGGGGCAGCAGTTCTTC. Translated: CASSPTQGQGQQFF.

This clone was detected once. This chain joins TRBV4-1 and TRBJ2-1; 14 bases match TRBD2. The V gene end was trimmed by 0 bases and the J gene end by 10 bases; junction bases not matched to a gene: 2. The germline V gene has CDR1 MGHRA and CDR2 YSYEKL. This CDR3 spans 15 amino acids. CDR3 DNA: TGCGCCAGCAGCCAAGAGGGACTAGCGGGAGAAGAGCAGTTCTTC. Residues: CASSQEGLAGEEQFF.

The chain combines TRBV11-2 with TRBJ1-5, with 10 bases fitting TRBD1. V trimming: 4 bases; J trimming: 7 bases; junction bases outside the gene matches: 4. The CDR3 totals 14 residues. CDR1 SGHAT and CDR2 FQNNGV come from the germline V gene. The CDR3 bases are TGTGCCAGCAGCTCCGGACAGGGGGAACAGCCCCAGCATTTT. Encoded protein: CASSSGQGEQPQHF.

This clone was detected only once. The chain is built from TRBV27 and TRBJ2-1; D remains unclear. This CDR3 is built from 13 residues. Germline-derived CDR1 and CDR2 are MNHEY and SMNVEV (reference sequence). With 3 bases removed from V and 7 bases from J, the gap between germline ends came to 10 bases. The CDR3 nucleotides are TGTGCCAGCAGTTTTAGTGTAGCAAATGAGCAGTTCTTC. Translated, it gives CASSFSVANEQFF.

This rearrangement joins TRBV28 to TRBJ2-7; weak D call: TRBD1 (6 bases). Trimming left V 9 bases short and J 2 bases short, with 14 bases between. CDR3 size: 13 residues. Germline V gene lookup returns CDR1 MDHEN and CDR2 SYDVKM. The CDR3 sequence is CASSQGSTYEQYF. CDR3 DNA: TGTGCCAGTTCACAGGGATCAACCTACGAGCAGTACTTC. Using reference TRBV28 and TRBJ2-7 for the parts outside the CDR3, the full variable domain is DVKVTQSSRYLVKRTGEKVFLECVQDMDHENMFWYRQDPGLGLRLIYFSYDVKMKEKGDIPEGYSVSREKKERFSLILESASTNQTSMYLCASSQGSTYEQYFGPGTRLTVT.

The chain couples TRBV7-3 to TRBJ1-2, with D possibly matching TRBD1 (5 bases). The CDR3 spans 13 residues. Germline V gene data show CDR1 as SGHTA and CDR2 as FQGTGA. V lost 3 bases and J 8 bases, leaving 13 bases between the germline ends. In DNA form, the CDR3 reads TGTGCCAGCAGCTTCGGGGGTGTGAGGGGCTACACCTTC. It encodes CASSFGGVRGYTF.

The chain is built from TRBV7-3 and TRBJ1-1; 9 nucleotides match TRBD1. The CDR3 contains 15 residues. From germline, CDR1 is SGHTA and CDR2 FQGTGA. The junction had 8 bases not matched to a gene; V was cut back by 5 bases and J by 4 bases. The DNA of the CDR3 is TGTGCCAGCAGCAAAACCGGGACAGGGAGCACTGAAGCTTTCTTT. It codes for CASSKTGTGSTEAFF.

The V gene is TRBV5-5, the J gene TRBJ2-3; D is perhaps TRBD2 (5 bases). Germline V gene data show CDR1 as SGHKS and CDR2 as YYEKEE (reference sequence). There are 16 residues in the CDR3. V was cut by 4 bases and J by 2 bases, with 17 bases left in between. CDR3 DNA sequence: TGTGCCAGCAGCGACCGGGGTATGGCCCCCACAGATACGCAGTATTTT. It translates to CASSDRGMAPTDTQYF.

The chain has TRBV28 and TRBJ2-2, with a possible D match to TRBD2 (6 bases). CDR1 MDHEN and CDR2 SYDVKM come from the germline V gene. Trimming took off 3 bases at V and 5 bases at J, with 13 bases between the two ends. The CDR3 has 15 amino acids. DNA of the CDR3: TGTGCCAGCAGTTTGTTACGGGGGTGGACCGGGGAGCTGTTTTTT. This sequence encodes CASSLLRGWTGELFF.